This T cell receptor beta chain was captured in a study of cytomegalovirus exposure and HLA in healthy donors. Use of 60 Vbeta and 13 Jbeta primers characterized the PCR. Here immunoSEQ multiplex PCR was the method, and the copy in TCRdb shows in-frame clones only, minus some. In the table there are 150,000 to 200,000 clones, 60% to 80% of which are singletons. CDR1 LNHDA and CDR2 SQIVND come from the germline V gene (reference sequence). The length of the CDR3 is 15 residues. V lost 8 bases to trimming and J lost 0 bases, with 14 bases between them. Sequenced input: PBMCs. The genes are TRBV19 and TRBJ1-3; tentatively, D is TRBD1 (5 bases). This receptor was identified in a man aged 35 to 55 in good health and CMV-seronegative. This CDR3 reads CASATTGDSGNTIYF. The CDR3 nucleotides read TGTGCCAGTGCCACAACAGGAGACTCTGGAAACACCATATATTTT. Full variable domain (rest looked up from reference TRBV19 and TRBJ1-3): DGGITQSPKYLFRKEGQNVTLSCEQNLNHDAMYWYRQDPGQGLRLIYYSQIVNDFQKGDIAEGYSVSREKKESFPLTVTSAQKNPTAFYLCASATTGDSGNTIYFGEGSWLTVV.